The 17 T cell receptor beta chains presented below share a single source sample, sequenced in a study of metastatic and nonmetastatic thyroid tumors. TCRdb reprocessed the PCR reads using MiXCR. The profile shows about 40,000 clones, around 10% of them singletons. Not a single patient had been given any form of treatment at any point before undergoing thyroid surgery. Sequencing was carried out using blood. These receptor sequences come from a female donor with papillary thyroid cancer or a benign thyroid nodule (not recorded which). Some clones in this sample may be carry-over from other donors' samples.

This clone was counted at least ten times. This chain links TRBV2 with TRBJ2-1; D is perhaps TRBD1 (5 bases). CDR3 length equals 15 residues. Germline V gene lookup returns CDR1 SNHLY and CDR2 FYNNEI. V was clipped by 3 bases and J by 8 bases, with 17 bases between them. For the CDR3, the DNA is TGTGCCAGCAGTGAGAGAGAAGGGGCTTGGTATGAGCAGTTCTTC. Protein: CASSEREGAWYEQFF.

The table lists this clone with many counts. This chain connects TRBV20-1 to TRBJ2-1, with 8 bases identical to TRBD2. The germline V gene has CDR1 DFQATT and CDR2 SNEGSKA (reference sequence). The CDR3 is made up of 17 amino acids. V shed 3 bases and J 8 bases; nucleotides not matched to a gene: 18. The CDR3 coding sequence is TGCAGTGCTAGGAGGACAGTTAGCGGGACTGGGGCGGATGAGCAGTTCTTC. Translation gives CSARRTVSGTGADEQFF.

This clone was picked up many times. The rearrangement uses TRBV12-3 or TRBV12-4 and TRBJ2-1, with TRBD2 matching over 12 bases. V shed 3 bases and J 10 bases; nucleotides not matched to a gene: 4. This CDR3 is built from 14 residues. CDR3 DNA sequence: TGTGCCAGCAGTTTGACTAGCGGGAGCAGGGAGCAGTTCTTC. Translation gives CASSLTSGSREQFF.

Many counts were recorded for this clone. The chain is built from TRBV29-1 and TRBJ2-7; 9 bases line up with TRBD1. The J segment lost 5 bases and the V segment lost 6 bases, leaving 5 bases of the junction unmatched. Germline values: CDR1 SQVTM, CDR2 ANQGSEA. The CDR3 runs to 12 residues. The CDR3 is CSVGTGINEQYF. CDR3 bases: TGCAGCGTCGGGACAGGGATCAACGAGCAGTACTTC.

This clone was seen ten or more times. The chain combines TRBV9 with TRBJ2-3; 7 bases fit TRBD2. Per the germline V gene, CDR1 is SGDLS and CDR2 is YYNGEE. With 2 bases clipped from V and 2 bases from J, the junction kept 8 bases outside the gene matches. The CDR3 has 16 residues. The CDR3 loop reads CASSVEASGPTDTQYF. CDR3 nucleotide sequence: TGTGCCAGCAGCGTCGAGGCTAGCGGCCCCACAGATACGCAGTATTTT. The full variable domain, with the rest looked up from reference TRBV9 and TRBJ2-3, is DSGVTQTPKHLITATGQRVTLRCSPRSGDLSVYWYQQSLDQGLQFLIQYYNGEERAKGNILERFSAQQFPDLHSELNLSSLELGDSALYFCASSVEASGPTDTQYFGPGTRLTVL.

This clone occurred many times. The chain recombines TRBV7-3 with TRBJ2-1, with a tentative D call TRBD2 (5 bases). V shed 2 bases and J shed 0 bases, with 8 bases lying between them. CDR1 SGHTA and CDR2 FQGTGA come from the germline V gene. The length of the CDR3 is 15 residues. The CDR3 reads CASSLDGSSYNEQFF. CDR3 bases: TGTGCCAGCAGCTTAGATGGGAGCTCCTACAATGAGCAGTTCTTC.

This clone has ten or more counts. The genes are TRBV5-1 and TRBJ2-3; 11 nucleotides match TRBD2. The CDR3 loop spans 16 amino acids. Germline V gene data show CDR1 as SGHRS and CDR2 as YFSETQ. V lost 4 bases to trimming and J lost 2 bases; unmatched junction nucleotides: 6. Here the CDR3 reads CASSAGTSGYTDTQYF. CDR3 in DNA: TGCGCCAGCAGCGCAGGGACTAGCGGTTACACAGATACGCAGTATTTT.

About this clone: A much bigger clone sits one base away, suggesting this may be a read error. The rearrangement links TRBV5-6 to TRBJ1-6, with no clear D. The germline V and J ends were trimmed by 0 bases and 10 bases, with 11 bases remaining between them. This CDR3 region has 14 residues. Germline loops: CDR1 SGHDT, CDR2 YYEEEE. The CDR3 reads CASSLAVDGSPLHF. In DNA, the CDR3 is TGTGCCAGCAGCTTGGCGGTGGACGGGTCACCCCTCCACTTT.

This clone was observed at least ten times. The CDR3 DNA is TGTGCCAGCAGCCGGGATAACTATGGCTACACCTTC. Translating gives CASSRDNYGYTF. This sequence joins TRBV7-9 and TRBJ1-2; D remains ambiguous. V lost 5 bases to trimming and J lost 1 base, with 5 bases between them. Germline lookup yields CDR1 SEHNR and CDR2 FQNEAQ (reference sequence). The CDR3 extends over 12 amino acids.

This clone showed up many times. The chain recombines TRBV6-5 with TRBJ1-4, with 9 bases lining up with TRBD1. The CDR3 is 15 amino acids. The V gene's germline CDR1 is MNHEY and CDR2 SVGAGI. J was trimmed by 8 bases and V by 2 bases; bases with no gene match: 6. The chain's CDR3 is CASSYGGTGQEKLFF. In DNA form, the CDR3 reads TGTGCCAGCAGTTACGGGGGGACAGGGCAGGAAAAACTGTTTTTT.

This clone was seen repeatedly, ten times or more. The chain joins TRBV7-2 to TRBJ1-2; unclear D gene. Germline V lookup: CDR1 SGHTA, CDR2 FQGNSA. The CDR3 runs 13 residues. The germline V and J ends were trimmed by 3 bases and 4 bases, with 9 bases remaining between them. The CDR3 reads CASSFPHGYGYTF. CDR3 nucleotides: TGTGCCAGCAGCTTTCCCCACGGCTATGGCTACACCTTC.

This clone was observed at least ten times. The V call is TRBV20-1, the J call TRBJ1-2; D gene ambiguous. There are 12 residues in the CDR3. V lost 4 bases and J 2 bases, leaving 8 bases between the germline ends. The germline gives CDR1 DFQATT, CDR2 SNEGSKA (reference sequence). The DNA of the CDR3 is TGCAGTGCTACCTCAGACAACTATGGCTACACCTTC. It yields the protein CSATSDNYGYTF.

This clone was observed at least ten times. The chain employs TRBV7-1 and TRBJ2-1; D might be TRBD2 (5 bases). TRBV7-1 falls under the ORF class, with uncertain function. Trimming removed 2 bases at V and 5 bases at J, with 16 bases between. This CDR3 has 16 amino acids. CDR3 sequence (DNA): TGTGCCAGCAGCTCAAGACTACACGACATCAACAATGAGCAGTTCTTC. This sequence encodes CASSSRLHDINNEQFF.

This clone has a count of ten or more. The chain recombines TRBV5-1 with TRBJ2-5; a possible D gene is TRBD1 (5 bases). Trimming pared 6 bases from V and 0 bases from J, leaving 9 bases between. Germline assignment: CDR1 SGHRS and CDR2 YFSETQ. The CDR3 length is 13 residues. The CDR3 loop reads CASNQGNQETQYF. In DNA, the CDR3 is TGCGCCAGCAACCAGGGCAACCAAGAGACCCAGTACTTC.

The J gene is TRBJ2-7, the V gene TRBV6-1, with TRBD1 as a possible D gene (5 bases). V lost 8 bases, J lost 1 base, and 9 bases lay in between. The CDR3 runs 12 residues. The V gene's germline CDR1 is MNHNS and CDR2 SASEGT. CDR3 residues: CASLGASYEQYF. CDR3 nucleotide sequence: TGTGCCAGCCTTGGGGCGTCCTACGAGCAGTACTTC.

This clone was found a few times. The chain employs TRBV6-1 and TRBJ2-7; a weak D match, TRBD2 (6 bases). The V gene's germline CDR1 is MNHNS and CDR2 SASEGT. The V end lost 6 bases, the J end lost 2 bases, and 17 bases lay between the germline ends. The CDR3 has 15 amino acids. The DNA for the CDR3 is TGTGCCAGCAGGGCGACTAGAAGGAGTACCTACGAGCAGTACTTC. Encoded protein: CASRATRRSTYEQYF.

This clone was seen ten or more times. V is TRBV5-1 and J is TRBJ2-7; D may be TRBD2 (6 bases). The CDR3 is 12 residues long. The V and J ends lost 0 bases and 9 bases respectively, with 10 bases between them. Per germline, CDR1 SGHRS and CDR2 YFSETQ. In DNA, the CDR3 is TGCGCCAGCAGCTTGGCGGGGGACTTGCAGTACTTC. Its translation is CASSLAGDLQYF.